The 22 T cell receptor beta chains listed next were all sequenced from one sample in a study of immune characteristics of hereditary and idiopathic chronic pancreatitis. Assay: immunoSEQ multiplex PCR; the TCRdb copy retains only in-frame clones and omits some. The repertoire holds thousands of clones, with 77% as singletons. Total pancreatectomy with islet autotransplantation was the source of the chronic pancreatitis pancreas tissue. The sample taken for sequencing was pancreas tissue with idiopathic chronic pancreatitis. The receptors were gathered from a human donor with chronic pancreatitis.

This rearrangement joins TRBV6-1 to TRBJ2-7; perhaps D is TRBD1 or TRBD2 (5 bases each). This CDR3 region has 14 residues. Germline V gene data show CDR1 as MNHNS and CDR2 as SASEGT. V was shortened by 2 bases and J by 2 bases, with 10 bases between the two germline ends. This chain's CDR3 is CASSERGAAYEQYF. For the CDR3, the DNA is TGTGCCAGCAGTGAAAGGGGAGCAGCCTACGAGCAGTACTTC.

V usage is TRBV24-1 and J usage is TRBJ2-1; a weak D match, TRBD1 (5 bases). The V gene's germline CDR1 is KGHDR and CDR2 SFDVKD. V was cut by 0 bases and J by 8 bases, with 7 bases left in between. The CDR3 is 13 residues long. CDR3 residues: CATSDLNRHEQFF. The CDR3 DNA sequence: TGTGCCACCAGTGATTTGAACAGGCATGAGCAGTTCTTC.

This clone was seen a few times. The chain uses TRBV29-1 and TRBJ1-1, with D uncertain. V gave up 6 bases and J gave up 0 bases, with 11 bases separating them. Germline lookup yields CDR1 SQVTM and CDR2 ANQGSEA. The CDR3 covers 13 residues. The CDR3 coding sequence is TGCAGCGTGGCGGCCACAATGAACACTGAAGCTTTCTTT. Protein sequence: CSVAATMNTEAFF.

The rearrangement links TRBV6-4 to TRBJ2-3; 9 bases line up with TRBD1. The germline V gene has CDR1 MRHNA and CDR2 SNTAGT. The CDR3 covers 15 residues. Trimming removed 5 bases from V and 0 bases from J; junction bases left unmatched: 3. The CDR3 DNA reads TGTGCCAGCAGTCAAGGGACAGGGAGCACAGATACGCAGTATTTT. Its translation: CASSQGTGSTDTQYF.

The V call is TRBV6-5, the J call TRBJ2-3; D gene ambiguous. The CDR3 has 13 residues. Germline values: CDR1 MNHEY, CDR2 SVGAGI. The V end was cut by 7 bases, the J end by 0 bases, with 8 bases between. CDR3 nucleotide sequence: TGTGCCAGCAACCCAAAGAGCACAGATACGCAGTATTTT. It yields the protein CASNPKSTDTQYF.

This clone was detected a few times. This chain joins TRBV30 and TRBJ1-6, with TRBD1 matching over 8 bases. The trim removed 2 bases at V and 8 bases at J, leaving 5 bases unmatched. CDR1 and CDR2 from the germline V gene are GTSNPN and SVGIG (reference sequence). CDR3 size: 14 residues. The CDR3 coding sequence is TGTGCCTGGAGTATACAGGGGGAGGATTCACCCCTCCACTTT. Its protein is CAWSIQGEDSPLHF.

V is TRBV4-2 and J is TRBJ2-3, with TRBD2 identical over 7 bases. The CDR3 is 16 residues long. V trimming: 2 bases; J trimming: 3 bases; junction bases outside the gene matches: 8. Germline V gives CDR1 LGHNA, CDR2 YNFKEQ. In nucleotides, the CDR3 is TGTGCCAGCAGCCAAAGAGCGGGAACCATGACAGATACGCAGTATTTT. Translated, it gives CASSQRAGTMTDTQYF.

The chain couples TRBV21-1 to TRBJ1-4; the D call in the table, TRBD1, was not verified against the DNA. TRBV21-1 is a known pseudogene. The CDR3 loop spans 14 amino acids. The CDR3 sequence: CASSKAQGNEKLFF. DNA for the CDR3: TGTGCCAGCAGCAAAGCACAGGGGAATGAAAAACTGTTTTTT.

The rearrangement uses TRBV19 and TRBJ1-1; D unclear. The CDR3 is 14 amino acids. Germline-derived CDR1 and CDR2 are LNHDA and SQIVND (reference sequence). V lost 4 bases and J 0 bases, leaving 9 bases between the germline ends. The CDR3 reads CASSKSRMNTEAFF. The CDR3 bases are TGTGCCAGTAGTAAGTCGAGAATGAACACTGAAGCTTTCTTT.

A few counts support this clone. The V call is TRBV6-2 or TRBV6-3, the J call TRBJ1-5, with D perhaps matching TRBD1 (5 bases). Trimming shortened V by 2 bases and J by 6 bases, and 11 bases separated the two germline ends. Germline values: CDR1 MNHEY, CDR2 SVGEGT. This CDR3 contains 14 residues. This CDR3 reads CASSYGGRPQPQHF. The DNA for the CDR3 is TGTGCCAGCAGTTACGGGGGTCGGCCTCAGCCCCAGCATTTT.

V and J are TRBV19 and TRBJ1-3; the D is unclear. Trimming removed 3 bases at V and 0 bases at J, with 12 bases between. Germline values: CDR1 LNHDA, CDR2 SQIVND (reference sequence). The CDR3 has 16 residues. CDR3 region: CASSIGIKSSGNTIYF. For the CDR3, the DNA is TGTGCCAGTAGTATTGGCATAAAGAGCTCTGGAAACACCATATATTTT.

V and J are TRBV19 and TRBJ1-1; no definite D call. The CDR3 has 14 amino acids. Trimming cost V 5 bases and J 4 bases, with 14 bases left between them. CDR1 and CDR2 from the germline V gene are LNHDA and SQIVND (reference sequence). CDR3 bases: TGTGCCAGTAGTCGCGGCCCAGGTAGCACTGAAGCTTTCTTT. It translates to CASSRGPGSTEAFF.

V gene TRBV29-1 combines with J gene TRBJ2-5, with TRBD1 matching over 9 bases. This CDR3 spans 15 amino acids. After removal of 7 bases from V and 5 bases from J, the junction contained 14 bases not matched to a gene. Germline V lookup: CDR1 SQVTM, CDR2 ANQGSEA. CDR3 loop: CSAQSQGAWVETQYF. The DNA for the CDR3 is TGCAGCGCGCAATCACAGGGGGCCTGGGTCGAGACCCAGTACTTC.

This clone has a single count. V usage is TRBV20-1 and J usage is TRBJ1-6; perhaps TRBD1 as D (6 bases). V shed 3 bases and J shed 9 bases, with 21 bases lying between them. The CDR3 extends over 16 amino acids. CDR1 and CDR2 from the germline V gene are DFQATT and SNEGSKA (reference sequence). This chain's CDR3 is CSASLPRSTGTSPLHF. The CDR3 DNA reads TGCAGTGCTAGTCTCCCACGCTCTACAGGGACTTCACCCCTCCACTTT.

The rearrangement links TRBV9 to TRBJ2-1, with TRBD2 matching 7 bases. The CDR3 covers 18 residues. Germline CDR1 SGDLS, CDR2 YYNGEE. V was pared by 4 bases and J by 0 bases, with 13 bases of the junction left unmatched. The CDR3 sequence: CASSPTGDYRFSYNEQFF. As DNA, the CDR3 is TGTGCCAGCAGCCCAACCGGGGACTACCGATTCTCCTACAATGAGCAGTTCTTC.

The chain links TRBV5-1 to TRBJ2-3; the match to TRBD2 covers 12 bases. Trimming cost V 2 bases and J 0 bases; bases outside gene matches: 1. Germline V gives CDR1 SGHRS, CDR2 YFSETQ. CDR3 length equals 16 residues. The CDR3 coding sequence is TGCGCCAGCAGCTTTGGGACTAGCGGGAGCACAGATACGCAGTATTTT. This translates into CASSFGTSGSTDTQYF.

This clone was recorded once. This chain joins TRBV5-6 and TRBJ1-2; D remains ambiguous. The germline gives CDR1 SGHDT, CDR2 YYEEEE. Trimming cost V 4 bases and J 2 bases, with 15 bases left between them. This CDR3 spans 15 amino acids. CDR3 sequence reads: CASSAYRPGNYGYTF. CDR3 bases: TGTGCCAGCAGCGCATATCGTCCCGGGAACTATGGCTACACCTTC.

The gene calls are TRBV4-1 and TRBJ1-1, with TRBD1 matching 8 bases. CDR3 length equals 16 residues. Trimming removed 6 bases from V and 2 bases from J; junction bases left unmatched: 11. Germline assignment: CDR1 MGHRA and CDR2 YSYEKL. DNA of the CDR3: TGCGCCAGCAGAAGATCCGGGACAGGAATTAACACTGAAGCTTTCTTT. Translation: CASRRSGTGINTEAFF.

V gene TRBV2 combines with J gene TRBJ2-1; 7 bases are shared with TRBD1. Germline trimming cut 7 bases from V and 4 bases from J; bases unmatched to any gene: 10. The CDR3 runs to 15 residues. Germline CDR1 reads SNHLY; CDR2 reads FYNNEI. CDR3 DNA: TGTGCCAGCAAGGACAGGCAAAAGGGGTACAATGAGCAGTTCTTC. It yields the protein CASKDRQKGYNEQFF.

This clone was seen a handful of times. Distinct nucleotide sequences in the sample also encode this CDR3. The CDR3 spells CASSRDETYEQYF. The DNA of the CDR3 is TGTGCCAGTAGCAGAGATGAAACCTACGAGCAGTACTTC. V and J are TRBV19 and TRBJ2-7; D is ambiguous. Trimming removed 6 bases at V and 2 bases at J, with 11 bases between. Per the germline V gene, CDR1 is LNHDA and CDR2 is SQIVND (reference sequence). The CDR3 consists of 13 residues.

The chain joins TRBV7-8 to TRBJ1-2, with 10 bases aligning to TRBD1. Germline CDR1 SGHVS, CDR2 FQNEAQ. This CDR3 spans 15 amino acids. Germline trimming cut 5 bases from V and 2 bases from J; bases unmatched to any gene: 5. The CDR3 DNA is TGTGCCAGCAGCCCACCGGGACAGGGGAACTATGGCTACACCTTC. It is translated as CASSPPGQGNYGYTF.

The V gene is TRBV6-1, the J gene TRBJ2-5; D not resolved. The V end lost 1 base, the J end lost 5 bases, and 14 bases lay between the germline ends. CDR3 size: 15 residues. Germline loops: CDR1 MNHNS, CDR2 SASEGT. CDR3 loop: CASSEDVQDEETQYF. The DNA for the CDR3 is TGTGCCAGCAGTGAAGACGTCCAGGATGAGGAGACCCAGTACTTC.